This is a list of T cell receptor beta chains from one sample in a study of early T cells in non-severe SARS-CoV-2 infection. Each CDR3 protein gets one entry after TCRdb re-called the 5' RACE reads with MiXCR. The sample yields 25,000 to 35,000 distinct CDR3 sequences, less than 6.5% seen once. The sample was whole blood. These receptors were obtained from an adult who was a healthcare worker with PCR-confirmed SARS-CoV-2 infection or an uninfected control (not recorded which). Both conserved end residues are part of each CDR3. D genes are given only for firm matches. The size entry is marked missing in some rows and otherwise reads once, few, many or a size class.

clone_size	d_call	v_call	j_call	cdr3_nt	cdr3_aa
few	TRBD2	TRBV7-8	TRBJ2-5	TGTGCCAGCAGCTTGAAGACTAGCGGGAGGGCAGAGGAGACCCAGTACTTC	CASSLKTSGRAEETQYF
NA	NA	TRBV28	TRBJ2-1	TGTGCCAGCAGTTTAATGTTAAATGAGCAGTTCTTC	CASSLMLNEQFF
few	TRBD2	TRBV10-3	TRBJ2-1	TGTGCCATCAGTGACCTCCAGACTAGCGGCGCCTACAATGAGCAGTTCTTC	CAISDLQTSGAYNEQFF
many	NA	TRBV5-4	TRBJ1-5	TGTGCCAGCAGCTTGGAGGGCCAGCCCCAGCATTTT	CASSLEGQPQHF
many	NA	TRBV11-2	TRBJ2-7	TGTGCCAGCAGCTTAGTTTACGAGCAGTACTTC	CASSLVYEQYF
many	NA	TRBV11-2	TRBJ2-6	TGTGCCAGCAGCTACACCCGCTCTGGGGCCAACGTCCTGACTTTC	CASSYTRSGANVLTF
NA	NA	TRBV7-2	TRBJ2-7	TGTGCCAGCAGCTTCAACGGCGGAGGGTCCTACGAGCAGTACTTC	CASSFNGGGSYEQYF
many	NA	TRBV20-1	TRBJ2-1	TGCAGTGCCCGGACATACTCCTACAATGAGCAGTTCTTC	CSARTYSYNEQFF
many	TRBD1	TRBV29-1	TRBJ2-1	TGCAGCGTTCAAGCGTACAGGGGGCGGTACAATGAGCAGTTCTTC	CSVQAYRGRYNEQFF
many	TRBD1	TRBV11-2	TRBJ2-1	TGTGCCAGCAGCTTAGCACCAGGGGGCCGTGAGCAGTTCTTC	CASSLAPGGREQFF
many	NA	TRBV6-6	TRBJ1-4	TGTGCCAGCAGTAGCCCGGGACTTAATGAAAAACTGTTTTTT	CASSSPGLNEKLFF
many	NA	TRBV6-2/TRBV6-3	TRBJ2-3	TGTGCCAGCAGTTACGGAGCAGGGGAAGGCACAGATACGCAGTATTTT	CASSYGAGEGTDTQYF
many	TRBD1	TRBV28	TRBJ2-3	TGTGCCAGCAGTCCCAATACCGGGACAGCCACAGATACGCAGTATTTT	CASSPNTGTATDTQYF
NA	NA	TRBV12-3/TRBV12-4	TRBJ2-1	TGTGCCAGCAGTTTGGGACCGAGCTCCTACAATGAGCAGTTCTTC	CASSLGPSSYNEQFF
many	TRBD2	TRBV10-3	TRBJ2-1	TGTGCCATCAGTGACTTGGGGGGCGGTAGCGGGAGAGAGCAGTTCTTC	CAISDLGGGSGREQFF
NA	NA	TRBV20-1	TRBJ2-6	TGCAGTGCTATATGGGGATCTGGGGCCAACGTCCTGACTTTC	CSAIWGSGANVLTF
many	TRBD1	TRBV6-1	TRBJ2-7	TGTGCCAGCAGTGAAACGGACAGGGTCTACGAGCAGTACTTC	CASSETDRVYEQYF
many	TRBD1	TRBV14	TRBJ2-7	TGTGCCAGCAGCCAATTCCGGGACAGGGCCTACGAGCAGTACTTC	CASSQFRDRAYEQYF
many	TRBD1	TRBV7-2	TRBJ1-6	TGTGCCAGCAGCTCCTCCGCGCCGGGACAGGGGATGGGACTTCTCCACTTT	CASSSSAPGQGMGLLHF
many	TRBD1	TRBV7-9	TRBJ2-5	TGTGCCAGCAGCACGGGACAGGGCTCTGAGGAGACCCAGTACTTC	CASSTGQGSEETQYF
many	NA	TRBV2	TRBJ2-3	TGTGCCAGCAGAGACTGGGGTTCAGATACGCAGTATTTT	CASRDWGSDTQYF
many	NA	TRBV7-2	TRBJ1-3	TGTGCCAGCAGCCACGCTGGGGGGGCTACTGTCTCTGGAAACACCATATATTTT	CASSHAGGATVSGNTIYF
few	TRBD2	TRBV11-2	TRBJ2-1	TGTGCCAGCAGCCAGGGTGTCGCGGGAGATAATGAGCAGTTCTTC	CASSQGVAGDNEQFF
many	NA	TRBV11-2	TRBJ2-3	TGTGCCAGCAGCCTCGGAGAAACGGTCACAGATACGCAGTATTTT	CASSLGETVTDTQYF
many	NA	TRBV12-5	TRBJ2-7	TGTGCTAGTGGTCCCGGAGCGGGCGAGCAGTACTTC	CASGPGAGEQYF
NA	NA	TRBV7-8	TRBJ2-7	TGTGCCAGCAGCTCCACCTTCAGGGAGAACTACGAGCAGTACTTC	CASSSTFRENYEQYF
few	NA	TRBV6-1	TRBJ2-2	TGTGCCAGCAGTGATAGCTGGGAGACCGGGGAGCTGTTTTTT	CASSDSWETGELFF
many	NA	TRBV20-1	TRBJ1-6	TGCAGTGCAAAGACGACAGGTGAAGAATCACCCCTCCACTTT	CSAKTTGEESPLHF
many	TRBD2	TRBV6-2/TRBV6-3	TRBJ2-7	TGTGCCAGCAGTAGCAGCCGGGAGGGGCGCGAGCAGTACTTC	CASSSSREGREQYF
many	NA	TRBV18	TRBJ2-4	TGTGCCAGCTCCCCCCCGGTAGTTGATAGGGACAACATTCAGTACTTC	CASSPPVVDRDNIQYF
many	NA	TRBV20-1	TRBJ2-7	TGCAGTGCTAGAGATAACTACGCCTACGAGCAGTACTTC	CSARDNYAYEQYF
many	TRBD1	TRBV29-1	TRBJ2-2	TGCAGCGGAAGGGACAGGGACCTGGGGGAGCTGTTTTTT	CSGRDRDLGELFF
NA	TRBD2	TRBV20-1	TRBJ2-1	TGCAGTGCCGCCAGCGGGAGGGCCCCAAATGAGCAGTTCTTC	CSAASGRAPNEQFF
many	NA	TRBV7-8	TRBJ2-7	TGTGCCAGCAGTTCCGGGGTTTCCTACGAGCAGTACTTC	CASSSGVSYEQYF
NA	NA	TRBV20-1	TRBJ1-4	TGCAGTGCTAGATCTGGGACAACTAATGAAAAACTGTTTTTT	CSARSGTTNEKLFF
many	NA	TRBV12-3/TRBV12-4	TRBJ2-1	TGTGCCAGCAGCTTCAGGGGACCCTTCAATGAGCAGTTCTTC	CASSFRGPFNEQFF
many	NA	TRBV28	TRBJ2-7	TGTGCCAGCAGTTTAAGGGACGGGACGTTTTACTTC	CASSLRDGTFYF
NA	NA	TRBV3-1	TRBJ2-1	TGTGCCAGCAGCCAAGGGGTTGGGGGCAATGAGCAGTTCTTC	CASSQGVGGNEQFF
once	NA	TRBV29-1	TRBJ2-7	TGCAGCGTTGAGGAGGCCTACGAGCAGTACTTC	CSVEEAYEQYF
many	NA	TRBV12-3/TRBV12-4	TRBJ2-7	TGTGCCAGCAGCGCAATCGCCGGGGTCTACGAGCAGTACTTC	CASSAIAGVYEQYF
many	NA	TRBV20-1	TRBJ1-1	TGCAGTGCTAGCATGTCGGGGCCCTATCCTGAAGCTTTCTTT	CSASMSGPYPEAFF
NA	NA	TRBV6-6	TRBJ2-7	TGTGCCAGCCGGGGAGGTAGGGGCCACGAGCAGTACTTC	CASRGGRGHEQYF
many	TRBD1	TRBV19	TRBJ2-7	TGTGCCAGTAGCCCACAGGGGGCGTCCCTCCTAAAGCAGTACTTC	CASSPQGASLLKQYF
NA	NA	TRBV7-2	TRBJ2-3	TGTGCCAGCAGCTTATATCACGGCACAGATACGCAGTATTTT	CASSLYHGTDTQYF
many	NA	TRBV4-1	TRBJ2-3	TGCGCCAGCAGCCAAGATCCGGCTGGGAGCCCAGATACGCAGTATTTT	CASSQDPAGSPDTQYF
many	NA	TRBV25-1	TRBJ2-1	TGTGCCAGCAGTGTCGGCGGGGAGCAGTTCTTC	CASSVGGEQFF
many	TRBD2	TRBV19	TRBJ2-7	TGTGCCAGTGCTCGTTCGAGCGGGACCTACGAGCAGTACTTC	CASARSSGTYEQYF
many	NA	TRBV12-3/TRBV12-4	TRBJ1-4	TGTGCCAGCAGAAGTAGGGGGGGAGCCCGAAAACTGTTTTTT	CASRSRGGARKLFF
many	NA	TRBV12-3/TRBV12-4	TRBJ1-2	TGTGCCAGCAGCCTGACTCAATTTCTAAACTATGGCTACACCTTC	CASSLTQFLNYGYTF
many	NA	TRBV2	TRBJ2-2	TGTGCCAGCAGGCTGGGAGCCGGGGAGCTGTTTTTT	CASRLGAGELFF
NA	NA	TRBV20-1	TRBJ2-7	TGCAGTGCTCCAGACCAGGCGGGACGTCAAGAGCAGTACTTC	CSAPDQAGRQEQYF
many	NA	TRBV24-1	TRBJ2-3	TGTGCCACCAGTGATCCGGCCAGCAAAGGGACAGATACGCAGTATTTT	CATSDPASKGTDTQYF
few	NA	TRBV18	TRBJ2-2	TGTGCCAGCTCACCATGGGCCGGGGAGCTGTTTTTT	CASSPWAGELFF
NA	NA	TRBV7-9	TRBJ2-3	TGTGCCAGCAGCTTAGGAGCAGAGGATACGCAGTATTTT	CASSLGAEDTQYF
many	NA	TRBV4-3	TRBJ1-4	TGCGCCAGCAGCCGGAGGGCGTTAGCTAATGAAAAACTGTTTTTT	CASSRRALANEKLFF
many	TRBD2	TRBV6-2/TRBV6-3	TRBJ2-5	TGTGCCAGCCTACCGGGACTAGCGGCGATCCAAGAGACCCAGTACTTC	CASLPGLAAIQETQYF
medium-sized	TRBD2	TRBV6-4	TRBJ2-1	TGTGCCAGCAGTCCCGGGACTAGCGGGGACAATGAGCAGTTCTTC	CASSPGTSGDNEQFF
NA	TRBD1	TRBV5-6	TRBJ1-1	TGTGCCAGCAGCTTGAGGGACAGGGGGCTGAACACTGAAGCTTTCTTT	CASSLRDRGLNTEAFF
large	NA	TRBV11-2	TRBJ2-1	TGTGCCAGCAGCTTAGCAGGAGACAGTCACAATGAGCAGTTCTTC	CASSLAGDSHNEQFF